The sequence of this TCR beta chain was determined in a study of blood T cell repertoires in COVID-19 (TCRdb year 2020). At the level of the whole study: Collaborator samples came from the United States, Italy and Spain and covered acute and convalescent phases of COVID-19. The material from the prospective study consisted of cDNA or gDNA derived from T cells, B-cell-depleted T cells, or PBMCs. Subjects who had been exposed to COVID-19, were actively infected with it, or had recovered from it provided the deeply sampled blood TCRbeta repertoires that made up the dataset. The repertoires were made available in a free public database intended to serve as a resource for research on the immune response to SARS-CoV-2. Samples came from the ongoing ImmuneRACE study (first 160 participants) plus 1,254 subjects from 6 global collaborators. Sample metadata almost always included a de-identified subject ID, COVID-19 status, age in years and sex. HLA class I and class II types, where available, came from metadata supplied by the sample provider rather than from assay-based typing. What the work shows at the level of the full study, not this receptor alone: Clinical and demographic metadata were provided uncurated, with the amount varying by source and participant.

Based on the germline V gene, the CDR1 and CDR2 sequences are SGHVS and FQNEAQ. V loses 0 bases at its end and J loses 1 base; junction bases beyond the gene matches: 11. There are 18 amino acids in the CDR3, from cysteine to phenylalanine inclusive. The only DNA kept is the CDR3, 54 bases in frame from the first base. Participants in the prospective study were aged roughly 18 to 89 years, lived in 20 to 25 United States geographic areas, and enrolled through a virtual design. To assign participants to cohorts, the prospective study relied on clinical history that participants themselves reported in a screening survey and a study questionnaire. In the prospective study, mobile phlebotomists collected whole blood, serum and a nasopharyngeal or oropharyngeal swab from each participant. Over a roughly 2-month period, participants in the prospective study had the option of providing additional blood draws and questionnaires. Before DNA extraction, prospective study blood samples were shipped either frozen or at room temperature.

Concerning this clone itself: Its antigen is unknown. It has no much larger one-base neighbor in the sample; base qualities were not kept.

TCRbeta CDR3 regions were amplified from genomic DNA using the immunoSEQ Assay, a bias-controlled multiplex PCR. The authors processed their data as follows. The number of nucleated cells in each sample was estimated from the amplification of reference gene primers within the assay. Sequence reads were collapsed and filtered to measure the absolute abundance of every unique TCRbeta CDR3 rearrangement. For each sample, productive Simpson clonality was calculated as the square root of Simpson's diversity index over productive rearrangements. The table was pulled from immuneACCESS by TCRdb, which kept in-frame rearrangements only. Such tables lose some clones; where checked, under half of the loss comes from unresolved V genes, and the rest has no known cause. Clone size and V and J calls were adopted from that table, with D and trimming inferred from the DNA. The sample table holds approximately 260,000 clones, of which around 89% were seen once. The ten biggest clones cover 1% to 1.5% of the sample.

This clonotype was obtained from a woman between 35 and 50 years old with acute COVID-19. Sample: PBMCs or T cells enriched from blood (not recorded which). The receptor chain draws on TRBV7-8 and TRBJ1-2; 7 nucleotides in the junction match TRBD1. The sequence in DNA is TGTGCCAGCAGCTTAGCTAGGACAACAGGGGCCTATAACTATGGCTACACCTTC. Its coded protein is CASSLARTTGAYNYGYTF.